This TCR beta chain was found in a study of response to subunit inactivated influenza vaccine. Notes on the study in general: Each seasonal influenza vaccination recruits few new T cells, the authors suggested.

About this clonotype: Its target is not known. This may be a read error: a much more frequent sequence differs by one nucleotide.

TCRdb passed the RT-PCR reads through MiXCR, listing each CDR3 protein once. The table records some 190,000 distinct CDR3 sequences, approximately 15% of them present only once. This CDR3 region has 15 residues. Trimming at V came to 3 bases and at J to 3 bases, leaving 3 bases not matched to a gene. The gene calls are TRBV12-3 or TRBV12-4 and TRBJ2-7; TRBD2 matches at 12 bases. Sequencing used CD8+ T cells sorted from PBMCs, obtained roughly 5 days after vaccination. The receptor's source is a man aged 45 to 65 who received an inactivated influenza vaccine. The CDR3 loop is CASSLELAGGYEQYF. In DNA form, the CDR3 reads TGTGCCAGCAGTTTGGAACTAGCGGGAGGCTACGAGCAGTACTTC.